Sequencing of this TCR beta chain was carried out in a study of blood T cells in healthy people across ages. Study background: Per two T cells, about one barcoded beta molecule was captured through template switching. Study observations and caveats: A roughly linear fall in TCR beta diversity per million T cells was seen with increasing age.

In the case of this clonotype: The antigen is not known.

This CDR3 contains 13 residues. CDR1 is GTSNPN and CDR2 is SVGIG in the germline V gene (reference sequence). V was clipped by 0 bases and J by 5 bases, with 7 bases between them. For the second PCR, which ran for about 7 to 11 cycles, a sample-barcoded 5' primer and a J-beta primer mix were used. MiXCR, applied by TCRdb to the 5' RACE reads, yields one record per CDR3 protein. The sample has 1.5 million to 2 million distinct CDR3 sequences, 28% seen once; the top ten hold approximately 7.7%. The specimen was blood. This sequence joins TRBV30 and TRBJ1-4; D ambiguous. This clonotype originated in a woman younger than 45 in good health. The CDR3 DNA sequence: TGTGCCTGGAGTGTATTCACGAATGAAAAACTGTTTTTT. As protein: CAWSVFTNEKLFF.